This TCR beta chain was sequenced during a study of radiotherapy plus CTLA-4 blockade in lung cancer. This clone was detected only a few times. Antigen specificity is unknown. Whole-study findings and limits: Following radiotherapy plus ipilimumab, tumor-derived TCR clones expanded in the blood. Together with interferon-beta, which increased in serum after radiation, early dynamic changes in blood T cell clones were reportedly the best predictors of response.

Data came from immunoSEQ multiplex PCR; TCRdb stores just in-frame clones and leaves some out. This sample yields approximately 50,000 clones, of which 73% are seen a single time; roughly 4% belongs to the top ten. Germline V CDR1 and CDR2: LNHDA, SQIVND (reference sequence). This CDR3 contains 14 residues. V lost 1 base and J lost 4, with 10 bases in between. Chemo-refractory metastatic non-small-cell lung cancer patients received focal radiation with ipilimumab CTLA-4 blockade. This receptor was identified in a human donor with non-small cell lung cancer who had a complete response to radiotherapy plus ipilimumab. Sequenced material: peripheral blood, taken from a patient treated with radiotherapy plus ipilimumab. This chain links TRBV19 with TRBJ1-2; no definite D call. The CDR3 spells CASSIGLGGYGYTF. CDR3 in DNA: TGTGCCAGTAGTATAGGGCTGGGAGGCTATGGCTACACCTTC. The entire variable domain, with the rest obtained from reference TRBV19 and TRBJ1-2, is as follows: DGGITQSPKYLFRKEGQNVTLSCEQNLNHDAMYWYRQDPGQGLRLIYYSQIVNDFQKGDIAEGYSVSREKKESFPLTVTSAQKNPTAFYLCASSIGLGGYGYTFGSGTRLTVV.